The sample holds one count of the clone carrying this T cell receptor (beta chain). The antigen remains unidentified. The data were taken from a study of OX40 agonist ivuxolimab in advanced cancers. Study-wide results and limits: Circulating CD4+ and CD8+ T cells showed clonal expansion by week 6 at 0.1 to 3.0 mg/kg.

Profiled with immunoSEQ multiplex PCR; TCRdb holds only in-frame clones, not every one. The sample holds over 45,000 clones, roughly 89% seen once. Source: CD4+ or CD8+ T cells sorted from blood, taken in a trial of the OX40 agonist ivuxolimab. The receptor's source is an adult with an advanced solid tumor such as melanoma, head and neck, liver or kidney cancer.

CDR3: CASSFALGWGRSTDTQYF. The CDR3 coding sequence is TGTGCCAGCAGCTTTGCCCTCGGTTGGGGCAGGAGCACAGATACGCAGTATTTT. The rearrangement joins TRBV5-4 to TRBJ2-3; a possible D gene is TRBD1 (5 bases). The length of the CDR3 is 18 residues. V was cut by 2 bases and J by 0 bases, with 19 bases left in between. Germline CDR1 SGHNT, CDR2 YYREEE (reference sequence).